Below, one T cell receptor (beta chain) is given with its context. Germline CDR1 and CDR2: MDHEN and SYDVKM. The CDR3 runs 13 residues. V gave up 8 bases and J gave up 6 bases, with 11 bases separating them. The data derive from a study of blood T cell repertoires in COVID-19. Using immunoSEQ multiplex PCR, the repertoire was profiled, and TCRdb retains in-frame clones only, with some absent. The table lists approximately 150,000 clones, approximately 88% of them singletons, with around 1.7% in the top ten. The sequence was obtained from a woman aged 50 to 60 with acute or convalescent COVID-19. V gene TRBV28 combines with J gene TRBJ1-6; possible D gene TRBD1, 5 bases. Sequencing was carried out using peripheral blood. DNA for the CDR3: TGTGCCAGCTCCTTCGGGGGTAATTCACCCCTCCACTTT. It encodes CASSFGGNSPLHF.